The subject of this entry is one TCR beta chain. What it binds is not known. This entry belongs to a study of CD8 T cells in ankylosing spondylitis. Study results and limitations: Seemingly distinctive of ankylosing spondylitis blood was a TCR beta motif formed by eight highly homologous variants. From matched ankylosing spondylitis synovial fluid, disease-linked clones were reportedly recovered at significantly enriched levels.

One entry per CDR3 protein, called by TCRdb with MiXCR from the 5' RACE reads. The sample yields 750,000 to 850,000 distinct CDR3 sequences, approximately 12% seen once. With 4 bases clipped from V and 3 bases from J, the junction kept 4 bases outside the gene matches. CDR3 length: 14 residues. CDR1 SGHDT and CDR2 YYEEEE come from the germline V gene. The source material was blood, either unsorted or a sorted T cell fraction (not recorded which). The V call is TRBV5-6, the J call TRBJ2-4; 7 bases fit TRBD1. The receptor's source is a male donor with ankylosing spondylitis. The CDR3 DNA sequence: TGTGCCAGCAGCCCCGGGACAGTCAAAAACATTCAGTACTTC. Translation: CASSPGTVKNIQYF. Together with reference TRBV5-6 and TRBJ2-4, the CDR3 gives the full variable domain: DAGVTQSPTHLIKTRGQQVTLRCSPKSGHDTVSWYQQALGQGPQFIFQYYEEEERQRGNFPDRFSGHQFPNYSSELNVNALLLGDSALYLCASSPGTVKNIQYFGAGTRLSVL.